The 32 T cell receptor beta chains in this list originate from one sample, sequenced in a study of post-analysis software for immune sequencing data. Antigens of these TCRs are unknown. Findings of the study overall: Roughly 5 TRBV segments (TRBV5-6, TRBV5-1 and TRBV20-1 among them) occurred more frequently in patients than in controls.

Presence of unique molecular identifiers characterized the TCR beta cDNA libraries. TCRdb re-derived calls from the PCR reads in MiXCR, one entry per CDR3 protein. The data contain about 770,000 distinct CDR3 sequences, just over 45% of them singletons. Sequencing used blood. The receptors were sampled from a girl aged 10 to 17 with multiple sclerosis.

This chain joins TRBV27 and TRBJ2-3; possibly TRBD2 for D (5 bases). The CDR3 runs 14 residues. Germline V gene lookup returns CDR1 MNHEY and CDR2 SMNVEV (reference sequence). V was shortened by 6 bases and J by 6 bases, with 16 bases between the two germline ends. Written as DNA, the CDR3 is TGTGCCAGCAGAAATCCCTACAGAGGGGATACGCAGTATTTT. The encoded protein is CASRNPYRGDTQYF.

The J gene is TRBJ2-5, the V gene TRBV7-2; 13 bases are a match to TRBD2. The tail of the sequence fits TRBJ2-7 better, so the J call may be wrong. The CDR3 is made up of 15 amino acids. Germline assignment: CDR1 SGHTA and CDR2 FQGNSA. The CDR3 spells CASSALAGGGYEQYF. CDR3 DNA sequence: TGTGCCAGCAGCGCACTAGCGGGAGGGGGGTACGAGCAGTACTTC.

This clonotype was seen a single time. The V gene is TRBV10-1, the J gene TRBJ2-1, with D unclear. Germline V gives CDR1 WNHNN, CDR2 SYGVQD (reference sequence). V was trimmed by 6 bases and J by 7 bases, leaving 10 bases between them. The CDR3 consists of 12 residues. CDR3 amino acids: CASSRRINEQFF. DNA of the CDR3: TGCGCCAGCAGCCGCCGAATAAATGAGCAGTTCTTC.

The CDR3 sequence is CSARDPSGYQPQHF. The CDR3 nucleotides read TGCAGTGCTAGAGATCCGTCGGGATATCAGCCCCAGCATTTT. This sequence joins TRBV20-1 and TRBJ1-5, with D hard to call. The CDR3 contains 14 residues. The germline gives CDR1 DFQATT, CDR2 SNEGSKA (reference sequence). V was clipped by 0 bases and J by 5 bases, with 11 bases between them.

A few counts support this clonotype. The chain couples TRBV7-2 to TRBJ2-7; the D is unclear. V lost 2 bases and J 7 bases, leaving 18 bases between the germline ends. The germline V gene has CDR1 SGHTA and CDR2 FQGNSA. CDR3 length equals 15 residues. The CDR3 nucleotides are TGTGCCAGCAGCTTATCGCGCTCCAGGTCGCTGGAGCAGTACTTC. This sequence encodes CASSLSRSRSLEQYF. Full variable domain (remainder filled in from reference TRBV7-2 and TRBJ2-7): GAGVSQSPSNKVTEKGKDVELRCDPISGHTALYWYRQSLGQGLEFLIYFQGNSAPDKSGLPSDRFSAERTGGSVSTLTIQRTQQEDSAVYLCASSLSRSRSLEQYFGPGTRLTVT.

This clonotype was detected only a few times. The rearrangement links TRBV6-5 to TRBJ2-7, with D possibly TRBD1 on 6 matching bases. V gave up 2 bases and J gave up 7 bases, with 12 bases separating them. Germline lookup yields CDR1 MNHEY and CDR2 SVGAGI. The CDR3 loop spans 13 amino acids. The CDR3 DNA reads as TGTGCCAGCAGTTACCACAGGGTTGGGGAGCAGTACTTC. Translated, it gives CASSYHRVGEQYF.

The chain employs TRBV6-5 and TRBJ2-1; D is tentatively TRBD1 or TRBD2 (5 bases each). The CDR3 loop spans 14 amino acids. Germline V lookup: CDR1 MNHEY, CDR2 SVGAGI. V lost 2 bases to trimming and J lost 3 bases, with 8 bases between them. Here the CDR3 reads CASSYVGVYNEQFF. The DNA of the CDR3 is TGTGCCAGCAGTTACGTGGGGGTCTACAATGAGCAGTTCTTC.

The chain has TRBV12-3 or TRBV12-4 and TRBJ2-7; D is undetermined. The end of the DNA fits TRBJ2-5 better, so the J call may be wrong. This CDR3 contains 13 residues. This CDR3 reads CASSSTDKETQYF. CDR3 DNA sequence: TGTGCCAGCAGTTCGACGGATAAAGAGACCCAGTACTTC.

This clonotype was seen a handful of times. CDR3 nucleotides: TGTGCCAGCAGCCCTAACCCGGGACAGGGATACGAGCAGTACTTC. Translated: CASSPNPGQGYEQYF. The chain recombines TRBV7-9 with TRBJ2-4; 9 bases match TRBD1. TRBJ2-7 explains the end of the DNA better; the J call may be wrong. The CDR3 runs 15 residues. Germline V gives CDR1 SEHNR, CDR2 FQNEAQ (reference sequence).

This clonotype was observed a few times. The chain joins TRBV9 to TRBJ2-5; no clear D gene. CDR3 size: 13 residues. CDR1 is SGDLS, CDR2 YYNGEE, per germline. The germline V and J ends were trimmed by 4 bases and 4 bases, with 11 bases remaining between them. The CDR3 DNA reads as TGTGCCAGCAGCCTAGGGATGGGAGAGACCCAGTACTTC. It yields the protein CASSLGMGETQYF.

This chain connects TRBV20-1 to TRBJ2-5; D perhaps matches TRBD2 (6 bases). The DNA end is a closer match to TRBJ2-7, so the J assignment may be wrong. The CDR3 is 15 amino acids. Germline CDR1 DFQATT, CDR2 SNEGSKA (reference sequence). CDR3: CSATPWDGSWYEQYF. As DNA, the CDR3 is TGCAGTGCTACCCCCTGGGACGGGAGTTGGTACGAGCAGTACTTC.

In regard to this clonotype: An end of the junction does not agree with germline; a read error may underlie this. The chain uses TRBV27 and TRBJ2-7; D may match TRBD1 or TRBD2 (5 bases each). This CDR3 contains 15 residues. Germline-derived CDR1 and CDR2 are MNHEY and SMNVEV (reference sequence). CDR3 region: CANSPTRDSGYEQYF. The CDR3 DNA follows: TGTGCCAACAGTCCCACCCGCGACAGCGGATACGAGCAGTACTTC.

The chain uses TRBV20-1 and TRBJ2-3; 16 bases are shared with TRBD2. In germline, CDR1 is DFQATT, CDR2 SNEGSKA (reference sequence). With V trimmed by 6 bases and J by 8 bases, 8 bases remained unmatched. This CDR3 comprises 15 residues. CDR3 DNA: TGCAGTGCGACCGGGACTAGCGGGAGGGGAGGTACGCAGTATTTT. The encoded protein is CSATGTSGRGGTQYF.

The chain combines TRBV12-3 or TRBV12-4 with TRBJ2-3; TRBD1 agrees at 10 bases. Germline trimming cut 6 bases from V and 6 bases from J; bases unmatched to any gene: 9. CDR3 length: 15 residues. The CDR3 loop reads CASSTRGTGVDTQYF. The CDR3 coding sequence is TGTGCCAGCAGCACCCGGGGGACAGGGGTGGATACGCAGTATTTT.

This clonotype was seen only a few times. The V and J genes are TRBV6-1 and TRBJ2-5; D call uncertain. The V gene's germline CDR1 is MNHNS and CDR2 SASEGT. With 1 base removed from V and 2 bases from J, the gap between germline ends came to 8 bases. The CDR3 totals 14 residues. CDR3: CASSEVSFQETQYF. The CDR3 region has the DNA TGTGCCAGCAGTGAAGTGTCCTTTCAAGAGACCCAGTACTTC.

This chain uses TRBV10-1 with TRBJ1-1, with D uncertain. This CDR3 is 13 amino acids long. V was shortened by 6 bases and J by 6 bases, with 14 bases between the two germline ends. From germline, CDR1 is WNHNN and CDR2 SYGVQD (reference sequence). The CDR3 DNA reads as TGCGCCAGCAGGGAGGATAGTGGGGCTGAAGCTTTCTTT. It specifies CASREDSGAEAFF.

The CDR3 is CASSYTEMYEQYF. CDR3 sequence (DNA): TGTGCCAGCAGTTACACGGAAATGTACGAGCAGTACTTC. The chain joins TRBV6-6 to TRBJ2-7; D is undetermined. Germline V gene data show CDR1 as MNHNY and CDR2 as SVGAGI (reference sequence). Trimming took off 2 bases at V and 4 bases at J, with 9 bases between the two ends. The CDR3 sequence is 13 residues long.

This clonotype has more than one count but fewer than ten. Compared with germline, one end of the junction differs, possibly owing to a read error. The chain joins TRBV7-9 to TRBJ2-6; TRBD2 agrees at 14 bases. CDR3 length equals 18 residues. Germline V gives CDR1 SEHNR, CDR2 FQNEAQ (reference sequence). CDR3 sequence (DNA): TGTGCCGGCAGCGTCCCGGGACTAGCGGGAGCTGGGGCCAACGTCCTGACTTTC. This translates into CAGSVPGLAGAGANVLTF.

V is TRBV5-1 and J is TRBJ2-1; D might be TRBD1 or TRBD2, each matching 5 bases. Trimming removed 1 base at V and 9 bases at J, with 23 bases between. Germline CDR1 and CDR2: SGHRS and YFSETQ. This CDR3 region has 17 residues. The CDR3 here is CASSLTPPRDPRLEQFF. The DNA of the CDR3 is TGCGCCAGCAGCTTGACACCCCCCCGGGACCCCAGACTTGAGCAGTTCTTC.

V is TRBV4-1 and J is TRBJ2-7; 12 bases line up with TRBD2. Germline V lookup: CDR1 MGHRA, CDR2 YSYEKL. The CDR3 totals 19 residues. J gave up 4 bases and V 4 bases, and 17 bases lay outside the gene matches. The CDR3 nucleotides read TGCGCCAGCAGCCCGTCGACTCTGACTAGCGGGGGACGTTTTTACGAGCAGTACTTC. It codes for CASSPSTLTSGGRFYEQYF.

The rearrangement joins TRBV29-1 to TRBJ2-7, with D perhaps TRBD1 or TRBD2 (5 bases each). The CDR3 contains 14 residues. Germline V gene sequence: CDR1 SQVTM, CDR2 ANQGSEA. Trimming took off 3 bases at V and 2 bases at J, with 14 bases between the two ends. DNA of the CDR3: TGCAGCGTTGATGTCGAGGGGTTTGCCTACGAGCAGTACTTC. It codes for CSVDVEGFAYEQYF.

The chain uses TRBV7-2 and TRBJ2-6; 11 bases fit TRBD2. The germline gives CDR1 SGHTA, CDR2 FQGNSA. The CDR3 is 18 amino acids. V was clipped by 1 base and J by 1 base; unmatched bases: 3. The CDR3 region is CASSLVLAGGSGANVLTF. Written as DNA, the CDR3 is TGTGCCAGCAGCTTAGTATTAGCGGGAGGGTCTGGGGCCAACGTCCTGACTTTC.

This clonotype was seen only a few times. V is TRBV5-6 and J is TRBJ2-5; 8 positions match TRBD1. With 2 bases clipped from V and 7 bases from J, the junction kept 4 bases outside the gene matches. This CDR3 region has 13 residues. CDR1 is SGHDT, CDR2 YYEEEE, per germline. CDR3 coding DNA: TGTGCCAGCAGCTTTGGGACAGGCGGGACCCAGTACTTC. Its translation: CASSFGTGGTQYF.

This chain connects TRBV29-1 to TRBJ2-1; D possibly corresponds to TRBD2 (6 bases). V lost 5 bases and J 7 bases, leaving 9 bases between the germline ends. Looked up from germline, CDR1 is SQVTM and CDR2 is ANQGSEA. The CDR3 has 11 amino acids. CDR3 in amino acids: CSVQSGNEQFF. CDR3 nucleotides: TGCAGCGTTCAAAGCGGGAATGAGCAGTTCTTC.

In this sample, this clonotype turned up a few times. V gene TRBV20-1 combines with J gene TRBJ2-7; 7 bases align to TRBD2. There are 18 residues in the CDR3. J gave up 1 base and V 0 bases, and 15 bases lay outside the gene matches. Looked up from germline, CDR1 is DFQATT and CDR2 is SNEGSKA (reference sequence). CDR3 region: CSAREGAPGLPSSYEQYF. Written as DNA, the CDR3 is TGCAGTGCTAGAGAAGGGGCGCCGGGACTACCCTCTTCCTACGAGCAGTACTTC.

This sequence joins TRBV6-6 and TRBJ2-7; D remains ambiguous. CDR1 and CDR2 (germline): MNHNY, SVGAGI (reference sequence). The CDR3 has 13 amino acids. The V and J ends lost 4 bases and 3 bases respectively, with 10 bases between them. CDR3 in DNA: TGTGCCAGCAGTTCCCTCCCCGGCTACGAGCAGTACTTC. Amino acid sequence: CASSSLPGYEQYF.

This chain uses TRBV11-3 with TRBJ1-4; no clear D gene. Trimming removed 7 bases from V and 0 bases from J, with 9 bases in between. CDR3 length: 14 amino acids. CDR1 and CDR2 from the germline V gene are SGHNT and YENEEA. CDR3 protein: CASTEGSTNEKLFF. As DNA, the CDR3 is TGTGCCAGCACCGAGGGCTCAACTAATGAAAAACTGTTTTTT.

The sample holds one count of this clonotype. V is TRBV5-1 and J is TRBJ2-7; possibly TRBD1 or TRBD2 for D (5 bases each). CDR1 is SGHRS, CDR2 YFSETQ, per germline. The CDR3 consists of 15 residues. The germline V and J ends were trimmed by 2 bases and 7 bases, with 19 bases remaining between them. CDR3 DNA: TGCGCCAGCAGCTTAAACGGGACCCCTGAACGGGAGCAGTACTTC. It codes for CASSLNGTPEREQYF.

This rearrangement joins TRBV27 to TRBJ1-4; D remains unclear. Trimming removed 5 bases at V and 8 bases at J, with 15 bases between. CDR3 length: 14 residues. Germline CDR1 is MNHEY and CDR2 is SMNVEV (reference sequence). CDR3: CASSPRYGDEKLFF. The DNA of the CDR3 is TGTGCCAGCAGTCCCCGATACGGAGACGAAAAACTGTTTTTT.

This clonotype was observed a few times. The chain employs TRBV2 and TRBJ1-2; D uncertain. The CDR3 is 13 residues long. Germline V gene data show CDR1 as SNHLY and CDR2 as FYNNEI. Between the trimmed V and J ends, which lost 7 bases and 6 bases, there was a span of 15 bases. CDR3 loop: CASKEGGGNGYTF. In DNA, the CDR3 is TGTGCCAGCAAGGAGGGAGGAGGAAATGGCTACACCTTC.

The gene calls are TRBV12-3 or TRBV12-4 and TRBJ1-4; no definite D call. The V end was cut by 6 bases, the J end by 5 bases, with 16 bases between. This CDR3 has 15 amino acids. The CDR3 loop reads CASRSQLSTNEKLFF. The CDR3 DNA is TGTGCCAGCAGGAGCCAGTTGTCTACGAATGAAAAACTGTTTTTT.

The chain recombines TRBV27 with TRBJ1-1; D remains ambiguous. Per the germline V gene, CDR1 is MNHEY and CDR2 is SMNVEV (reference sequence). V was clipped by 5 bases and J by 0 bases, with 13 bases between them. This CDR3 comprises 15 residues. The CDR3 DNA sequence: TGTGCCAGCAGTGGACGGCTCGGGCTGAACACTGAAGCTTTCTTT. Translation gives CASSGRLGLNTEAFF.